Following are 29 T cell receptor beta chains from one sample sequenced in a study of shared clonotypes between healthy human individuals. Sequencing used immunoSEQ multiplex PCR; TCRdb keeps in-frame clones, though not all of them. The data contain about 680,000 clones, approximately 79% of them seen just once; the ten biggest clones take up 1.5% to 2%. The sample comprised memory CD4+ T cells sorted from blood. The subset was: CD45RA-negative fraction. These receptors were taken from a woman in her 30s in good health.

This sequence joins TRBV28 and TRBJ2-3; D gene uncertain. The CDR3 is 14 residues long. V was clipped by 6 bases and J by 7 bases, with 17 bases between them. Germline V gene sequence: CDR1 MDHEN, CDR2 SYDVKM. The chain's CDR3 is CASSTNTLEYTQYF. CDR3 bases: TGTGCCAGCAGCACTAATACCTTAGAATATACGCAGTATTTT. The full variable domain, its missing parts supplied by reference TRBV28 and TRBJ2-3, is DVKVTQSSRYLVKRTGEKVFLECVQDMDHENMFWYRQDPGLGLRLIYFSYDVKMKEKGDIPEGYSVSREKKERFSLILESASTNQTSMYLCASSTNTLEYTQYFGPGTRLTVL.

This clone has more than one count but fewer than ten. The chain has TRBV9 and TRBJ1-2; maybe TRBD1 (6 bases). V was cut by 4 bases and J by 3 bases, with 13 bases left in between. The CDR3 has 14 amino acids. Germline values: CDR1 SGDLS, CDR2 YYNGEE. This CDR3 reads CASSIGQTDYGYTF. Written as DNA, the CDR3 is TGTGCCAGCAGCATTGGACAGACTGACTATGGCTACACCTTC. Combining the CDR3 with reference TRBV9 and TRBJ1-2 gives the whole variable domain DSGVTQTPKHLITATGQRVTLRCSPRSGDLSVYWYQQSLDQGLQFLIQYYNGEERAKGNILERFSAQQFPDLHSELNLSSLELGDSALYFCASSIGQTDYGYTFGSGTRLTVV.

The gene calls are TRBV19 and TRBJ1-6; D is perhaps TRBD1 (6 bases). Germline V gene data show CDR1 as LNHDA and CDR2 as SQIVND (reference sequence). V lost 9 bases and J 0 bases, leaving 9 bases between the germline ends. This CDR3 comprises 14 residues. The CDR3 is CASQGSSYNSPLHF. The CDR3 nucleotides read TGTGCCAGCCAGGGGAGCTCCTATAATTCACCCCTCCACTTT.

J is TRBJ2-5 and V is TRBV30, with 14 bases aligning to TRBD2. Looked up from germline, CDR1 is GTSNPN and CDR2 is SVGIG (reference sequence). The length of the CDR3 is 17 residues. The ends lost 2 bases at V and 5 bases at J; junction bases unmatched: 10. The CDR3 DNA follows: TGTGCCTGGAGTACCTCCGGACTAGCGGGAGGAAAGGAGACCCAGTACTTC. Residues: CAWSTSGLAGGKETQYF. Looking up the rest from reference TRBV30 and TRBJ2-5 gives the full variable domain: SQTIHQWPATLVQPVGSPLSLECTVEGTSNPNLYWYRQAAGRGLQLLFYSVGIGQISSEVPQNLSASRPQDRQFILSSKKLLLSDSGFYLCAWSTSGLAGGKETQYFGPGTRLLVL.

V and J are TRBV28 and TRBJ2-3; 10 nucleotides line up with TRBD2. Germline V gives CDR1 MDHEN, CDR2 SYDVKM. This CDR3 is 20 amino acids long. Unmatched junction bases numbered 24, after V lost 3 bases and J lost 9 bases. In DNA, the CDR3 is TGTGCCAGCAGTTTGACCCGCCTAGCGGGGGACCCGGACCCTTATTACACGCAGTATTTT. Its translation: CASSLTRLAGDPDPYYTQYF.

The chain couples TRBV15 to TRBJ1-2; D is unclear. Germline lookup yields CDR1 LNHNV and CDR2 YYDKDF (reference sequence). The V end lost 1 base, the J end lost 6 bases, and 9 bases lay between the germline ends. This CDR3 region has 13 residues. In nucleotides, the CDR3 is TGTGCCACCAGCAGAGTGGGTCCGCATGGCTACACCTTC. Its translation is CATSRVGPHGYTF.

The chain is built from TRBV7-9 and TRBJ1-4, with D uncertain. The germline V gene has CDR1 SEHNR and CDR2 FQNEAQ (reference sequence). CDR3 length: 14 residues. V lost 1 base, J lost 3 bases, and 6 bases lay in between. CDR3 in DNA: TGTGCCAGCAGCTTAGGGGGTCCTAATGAAAAACTGTTTTTT. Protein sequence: CASSLGGPNEKLFF.

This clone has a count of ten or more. Here the CDR3 DNA reads TGTGCCAGCAGAACTCCGGGACAGGCCTACGAGCAGTACTTC. It specifies CASRTPGQAYEQYF. V is TRBV27 and J is TRBJ2-7, with 8 bases matching TRBD1. Germline V gene lookup returns CDR1 MNHEY and CDR2 SMNVEV (reference sequence). The CDR3 is 14 residues long. The V gene end was trimmed by 6 bases and the J gene end by 2 bases; junction bases not matched to a gene: 6.

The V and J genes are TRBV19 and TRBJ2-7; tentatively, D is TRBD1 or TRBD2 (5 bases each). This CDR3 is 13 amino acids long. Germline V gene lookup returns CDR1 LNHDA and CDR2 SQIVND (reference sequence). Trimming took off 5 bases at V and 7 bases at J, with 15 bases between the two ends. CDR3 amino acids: CASSVNLWGEQYF. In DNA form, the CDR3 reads TGTGCCAGTAGTGTAAACCTCTGGGGGGAGCAGTACTTC.

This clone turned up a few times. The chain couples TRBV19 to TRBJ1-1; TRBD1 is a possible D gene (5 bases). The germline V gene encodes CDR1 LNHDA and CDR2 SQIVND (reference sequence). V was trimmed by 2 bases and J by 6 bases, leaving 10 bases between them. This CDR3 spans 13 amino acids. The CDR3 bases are TGTGCCAGTAGTATATCGAGGGGTTCTGAAGCTTTCTTT. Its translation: CASSISRGSEAFF.

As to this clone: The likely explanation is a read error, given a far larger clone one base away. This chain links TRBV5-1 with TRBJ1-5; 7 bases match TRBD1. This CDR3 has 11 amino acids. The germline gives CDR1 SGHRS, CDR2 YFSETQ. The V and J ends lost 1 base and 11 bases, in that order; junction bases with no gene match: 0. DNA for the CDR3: TGCGCCAGCAGCTTGACAGGGGCCCAGCATTTT. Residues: CASSLTGAQHF.

CDR3: CASSFPVPSNQPQHF. In nucleotides, the CDR3 is TGTGCCAGCAGTTTCCCCGTTCCCAGCAATCAGCCCCAGCATTTT. V gene TRBV28 combines with J gene TRBJ1-5; D is unresolved. The V end lost 3 bases, the J end lost 1 base, and 10 bases lay between the germline ends. Germline CDR1 and CDR2: MDHEN and SYDVKM. The CDR3 covers 15 residues.

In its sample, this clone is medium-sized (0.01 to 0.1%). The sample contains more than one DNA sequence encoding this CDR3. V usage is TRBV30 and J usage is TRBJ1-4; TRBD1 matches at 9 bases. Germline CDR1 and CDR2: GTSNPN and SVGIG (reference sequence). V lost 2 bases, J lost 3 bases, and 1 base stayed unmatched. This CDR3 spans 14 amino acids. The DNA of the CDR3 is TGTGCCTGGAGTACAGGGGGCTCTAATGAAAAACTGTTTTTT. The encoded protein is CAWSTGGSNEKLFF. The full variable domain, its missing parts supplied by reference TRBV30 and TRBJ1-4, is SQTIHQWPATLVQPVGSPLSLECTVEGTSNPNLYWYRQAAGRGLQLLFYSVGIGQISSEVPQNLSASRPQDRQFILSSKKLLLSDSGFYLCAWSTGGSNEKLFFGSGTQLSVL.

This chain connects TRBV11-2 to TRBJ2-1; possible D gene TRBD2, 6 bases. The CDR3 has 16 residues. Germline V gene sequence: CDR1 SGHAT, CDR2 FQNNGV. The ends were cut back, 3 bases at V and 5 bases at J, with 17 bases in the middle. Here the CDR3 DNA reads TGTGCCAGCAGCTTCACTAGCCGGTTGAGAGACAATGAGCAGTTCTTC. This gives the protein CASSFTSRLRDNEQFF.

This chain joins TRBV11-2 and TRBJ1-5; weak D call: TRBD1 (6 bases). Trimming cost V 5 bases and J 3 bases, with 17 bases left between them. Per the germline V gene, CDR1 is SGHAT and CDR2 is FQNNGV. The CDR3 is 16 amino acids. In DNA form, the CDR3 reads TGTGCCAGCAGCCGGGCGAACAGGGAGGCCAATCAGCCCCAGCATTTT. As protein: CASSRANREANQPQHF.

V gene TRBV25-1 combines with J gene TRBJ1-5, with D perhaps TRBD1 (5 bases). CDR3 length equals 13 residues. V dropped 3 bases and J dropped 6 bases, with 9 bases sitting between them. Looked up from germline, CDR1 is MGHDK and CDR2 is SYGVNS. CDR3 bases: TGTGCCAGCAGTGATTCAGGGATTCAGCCCCAGCATTTT. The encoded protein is CASSDSGIQPQHF.

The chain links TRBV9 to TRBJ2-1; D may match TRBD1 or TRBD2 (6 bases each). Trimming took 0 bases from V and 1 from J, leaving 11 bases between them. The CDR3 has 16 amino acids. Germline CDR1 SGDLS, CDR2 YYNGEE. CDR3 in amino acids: CASSVVGGTSYNEQFF. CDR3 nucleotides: TGTGCCAGCAGCGTAGTAGGGGGGACTTCCTACAATGAGCAGTTCTTC.

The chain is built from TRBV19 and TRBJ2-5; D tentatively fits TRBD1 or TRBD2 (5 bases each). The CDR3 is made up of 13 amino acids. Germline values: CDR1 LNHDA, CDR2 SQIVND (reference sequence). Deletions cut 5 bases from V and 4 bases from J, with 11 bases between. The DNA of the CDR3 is TGTGCCAGTAGTTCCCGGGGACGAGAGACCCAGTACTTC. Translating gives CASSSRGRETQYF.

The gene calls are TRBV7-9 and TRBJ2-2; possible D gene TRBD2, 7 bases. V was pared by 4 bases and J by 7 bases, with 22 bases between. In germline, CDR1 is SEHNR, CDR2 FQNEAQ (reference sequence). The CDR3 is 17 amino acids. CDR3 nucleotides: TGTGCCAGCAGCTCCCCGGTGGGGGGGCACCGCGACGGGGAGCTGTTTTTT. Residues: CASSSPVGGHRDGELFF.

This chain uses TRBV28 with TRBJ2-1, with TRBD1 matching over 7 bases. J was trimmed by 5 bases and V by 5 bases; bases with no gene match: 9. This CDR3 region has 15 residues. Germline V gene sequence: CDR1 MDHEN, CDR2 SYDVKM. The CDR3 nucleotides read TGTGCCAGCAGTCCCCCGACAGGGTATAACAATGAGCAGTTCTTC. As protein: CASSPPTGYNNEQFF.

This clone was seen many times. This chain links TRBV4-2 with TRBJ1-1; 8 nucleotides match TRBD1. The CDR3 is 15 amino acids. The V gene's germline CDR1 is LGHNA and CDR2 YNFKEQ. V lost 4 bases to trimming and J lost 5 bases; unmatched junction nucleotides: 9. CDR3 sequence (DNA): TGTGCCAGCAGCCCCAGACAGGGGTCGGGGACTGAAGCTTTCTTT. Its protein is CASSPRQGSGTEAFF.

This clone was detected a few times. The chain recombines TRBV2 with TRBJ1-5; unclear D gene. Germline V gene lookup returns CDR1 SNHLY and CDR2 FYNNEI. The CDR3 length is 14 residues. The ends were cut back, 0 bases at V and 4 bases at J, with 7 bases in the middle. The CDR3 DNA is TGTGCCAGCAGTGAAGCAACAGTAAATCAGCCCCAGCATTTT. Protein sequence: CASSEATVNQPQHF. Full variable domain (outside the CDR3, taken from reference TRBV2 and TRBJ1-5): EPEVTQTPSHQVTQMGQEVILRCVPISNHLYFYWYRQILGQKVEFLVSFYNNEISEKSEIFDDQFSVERPDGSNFTLKIRSTKLEDSAMYFCASSEATVNQPQHFGDGTRLSIL.

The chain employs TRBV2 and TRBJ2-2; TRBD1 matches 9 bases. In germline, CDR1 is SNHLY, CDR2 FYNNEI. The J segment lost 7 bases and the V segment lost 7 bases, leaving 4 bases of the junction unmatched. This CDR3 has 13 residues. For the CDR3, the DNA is TGTGCCAGCAAACAGGGGGCTCACGGGGAGCTGTTTTTT. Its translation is CASKQGAHGELFF.

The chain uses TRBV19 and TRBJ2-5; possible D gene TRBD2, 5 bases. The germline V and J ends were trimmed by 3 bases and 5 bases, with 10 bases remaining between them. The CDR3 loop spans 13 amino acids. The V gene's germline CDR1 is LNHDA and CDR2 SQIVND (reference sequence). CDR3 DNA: TGTGCCAGTAGTATTAATTCGGGGGAGACCCAGTACTTC. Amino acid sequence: CASSINSGETQYF.

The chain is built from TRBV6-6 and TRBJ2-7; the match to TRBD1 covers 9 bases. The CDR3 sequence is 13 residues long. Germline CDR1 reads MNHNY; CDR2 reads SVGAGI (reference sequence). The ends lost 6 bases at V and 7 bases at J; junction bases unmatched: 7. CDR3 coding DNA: TGTGCCAGCAGAGGACAGGGGATAGGAGAGCAGTACTTC. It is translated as CASRGQGIGEQYF.

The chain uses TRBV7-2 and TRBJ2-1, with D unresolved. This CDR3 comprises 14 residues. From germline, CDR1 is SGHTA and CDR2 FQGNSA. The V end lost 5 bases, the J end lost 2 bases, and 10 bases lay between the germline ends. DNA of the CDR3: TGTGCCAGCAGCCCTTCAGATACCTACAATGAGCAGTTCTTC. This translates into CASSPSDTYNEQFF.

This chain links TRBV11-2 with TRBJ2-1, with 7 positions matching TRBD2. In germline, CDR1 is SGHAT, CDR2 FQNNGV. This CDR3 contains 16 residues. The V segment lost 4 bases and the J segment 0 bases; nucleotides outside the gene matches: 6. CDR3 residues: CASSSIAGSSYNEQFF. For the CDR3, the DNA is TGTGCCAGCAGCTCCATAGCGGGTAGCTCCTACAATGAGCAGTTCTTC.

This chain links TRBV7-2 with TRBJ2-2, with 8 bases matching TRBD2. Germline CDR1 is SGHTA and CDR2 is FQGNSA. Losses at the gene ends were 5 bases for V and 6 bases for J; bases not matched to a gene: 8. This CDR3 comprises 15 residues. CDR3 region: CASSPGTSWSGELFF. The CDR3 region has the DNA TGTGCCAGCAGCCCAGGGACTAGTTGGTCCGGGGAGCTGTTTTTT.

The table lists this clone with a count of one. As DNA, the CDR3 is TGTGCCAGCAGCCTCCGGGGGGCGCTTGTGGACATTCAGTACTTC. It is translated as CASSLRGALVDIQYF. This chain links TRBV5-5 with TRBJ2-4; D is possibly TRBD2 (7 bases). Germline V gene data show CDR1 as SGHKS and CDR2 as YYEKEE (reference sequence). Trimming cost V 4 bases and J 8 bases, with 19 bases left between them. This CDR3 has 15 amino acids.